Shown below are 20 T cell receptor beta chains from a single sample sequenced in a study of shared clonotypes between healthy human individuals. Terminally differentiated effector memory CD45RA+ cells were excluded from the naive CD8 cells, which were CD45RO-negative and positively selected for CCR7. Method: immunoSEQ multiplex PCR; TCRdb's copy keeps in-frame clones and lacks some. The table lists millions of clones, roughly 91% of them singletons. Sequencing was performed on naive CD8+ T cells from PBMCs. The origin of the receptors is a man younger than 35 in good health. Some clones in this sample may be carry-over from other donors' samples.

This chain uses TRBV28 with TRBJ2-2; D gene uncertain. Germline CDR1 and CDR2: MDHEN and SYDVKM. Trimming removed 2 bases from V and 3 bases from J, with 10 bases in between. CDR3 length equals 15 residues. The CDR3 region has the DNA TGTGCCAGCAGTTTAACAGTCAGCCACACCGGGGAGCTGTTTTTT. Amino acids: CASSLTVSHTGELFF.

This clone was detected once. V gene TRBV28 combines with J gene TRBJ1-5; no clear D gene. Germline lookup yields CDR1 MDHEN and CDR2 SYDVKM. The CDR3 is 15 amino acids. V shed 7 bases and J shed 2 bases, with 15 bases lying between them. The CDR3 here is CASTPRQQGNQPQHF. CDR3 nucleotide sequence: TGTGCCAGCACCCCGCGGCAGCAAGGCAATCAGCCCCAGCATTTT.

CDR3 residues: CASSLDFVRGLDTQYF. The DNA for the CDR3 is TGTGCCAGCAGCTTAGATTTCGTCAGGGGGTTAGATACGCAGTATTTT. The V and J genes are TRBV7-6 and TRBJ2-3; 7 bases agree with TRBD1. J was trimmed by 5 bases and V by 1 base; bases with no gene match: 9. Germline CDR1 reads SGHVS; CDR2 reads FNYEAQ. The CDR3 is 16 residues long.

This chain connects TRBV27 to TRBJ2-2; D is possibly TRBD2 (5 bases). CDR1 and CDR2 from the germline V gene are MNHEY and SMNVEV (reference sequence). Trimming shortened V by 7 bases and J by 5 bases, and 17 bases separated the two germline ends. The length of the CDR3 is 15 residues. The CDR3 sequence: CASTSTGTLTGELFF. The CDR3 DNA follows: TGTGCCAGCACCTCGACGGGAACCCTAACCGGGGAGCTGTTTTTT.

This clone was detected a few times. V and J are TRBV7-9 and TRBJ2-1, with 9 bases matching TRBD2. The CDR3 loop spans 15 amino acids. V shed 8 bases, J shed 0 bases, and the junction held 5 bases outside the gene matches. The germline V gene encodes CDR1 SEHNR and CDR2 FQNEAQ (reference sequence). The CDR3 sequence is CASGTSGYSYNEQFF. The CDR3 coding sequence is TGTGCCAGCGGTACTAGCGGGTACTCCTACAATGAGCAGTTCTTC.

The chain links TRBV7-8 to TRBJ2-7; no firm D call. The germline V and J ends were trimmed by 5 bases and 4 bases, with 18 bases remaining between them. The CDR3 totals 15 residues. From germline, CDR1 is SGHVS and CDR2 FQNEAQ. The CDR3 spells CASSPTPGRRYEQYF. The CDR3 nucleotides read TGTGCCAGCAGCCCGACACCGGGCCGTAGGTACGAGCAGTACTTC.

This CDR3 reads CASSSQTNTEAFF. Written as DNA, the CDR3 is TGTGCCAGTAGTAGTCAGACGAACACTGAAGCTTTCTTT. This chain links TRBV19 with TRBJ1-1, with D unclear. Trimming cost V 4 bases and J 1 base, with 7 bases left between them. This CDR3 comprises 13 residues. The germline V gene has CDR1 LNHDA and CDR2 SQIVND (reference sequence).

The gene calls are TRBV27 and TRBJ1-2, with unresolved D. In germline, CDR1 is MNHEY, CDR2 SMNVEV (reference sequence). CDR3 length equals 15 residues. Trimming pared 4 bases from V and 7 bases from J, leaving 19 bases between. In DNA form, the CDR3 reads TGTGCCAGCAGTTCACGCTCTCCGGACGGCGGTGGCTACACCTTC. Amino acid sequence: CASSSRSPDGGGYTF.

This sequence joins TRBV10-3 and TRBJ1-2, with 8 bases matching TRBD1. The CDR3 spans 15 residues. Germline values: CDR1 ENHRY, CDR2 SYGVKD. Trimming at V came to 3 bases and at J to 4 bases, leaving 7 bases not matched to a gene. The CDR3 DNA reads as TGTGCCATCAGTGATCAGGGGGCGATGGTCTATGGCTACACCTTC. Residues: CAISDQGAMVYGYTF.

This sequence joins TRBV28 and TRBJ2-1; TRBD1 aligns across 8 bases. Germline values: CDR1 MDHEN, CDR2 SYDVKM. The junction had 15 bases not matched to a gene; V was cut back by 5 bases and J by 6 bases. The CDR3 is 17 residues long. The CDR3 reads CASSLGVDRGSGNEQFF. CDR3 bases: TGTGCCAGCAGTCTAGGGGTCGACAGGGGATCCGGCAATGAGCAGTTCTTC.

The chain uses TRBV5-4 and TRBJ2-1, with TRBD1 as a possible D gene (6 bases). The CDR3 sequence is 14 residues long. Trimming removed 3 bases at V and 7 bases at J, with 14 bases between. Germline V gene data show CDR1 as SGHNT and CDR2 as YYREEE (reference sequence). The DNA of the CDR3 is TGTGCCAGCAGCTCGAAGGACAGCCTAAATGAGCAGTTCTTC. Residues: CASSSKDSLNEQFF.

The CDR3 is CASTVTGVNTEAFF. The CDR3 DNA follows: TGTGCCAGCACCGTAACAGGGGTGAACACTGAAGCTTTCTTT. The chain employs TRBV27 and TRBJ1-1, with TRBD1 identical over 7 bases. This CDR3 has 14 amino acids. Per germline, CDR1 MNHEY and CDR2 SMNVEV (reference sequence). Trimming cost V 7 bases and J 0 bases; bases outside gene matches: 5.

The chain has TRBV27 and TRBJ1-1; no definite D call. The V gene's germline CDR1 is MNHEY and CDR2 SMNVEV (reference sequence). The CDR3 contains 14 residues. The V gene lost 2 bases and the J gene lost 4 bases, with 11 bases spanning the gap. CDR3 amino acids: CASSLVWGSTEAFF. DNA of the CDR3: TGTGCCAGCAGTTTAGTATGGGGATCCACTGAAGCTTTCTTT.

A single count supports this clone. The chain links TRBV29-1 to TRBJ2-1; D is unclear. Germline V CDR1 and CDR2: SQVTM, ANQGSEA. The CDR3 runs 13 residues. Trimming cost V 1 base and J 3 bases, with 7 bases left between them. The DNA of the CDR3 is TGCAGCGTTGAAGGGGCGGACTACAATGAGCAGTTCTTC. It translates to CSVEGADYNEQFF.

The rearrangement uses TRBV2 and TRBJ2-5; unclear D gene. The CDR3 has 12 amino acids. CDR1 is SNHLY and CDR2 is FYNNEI in the germline V gene. V lost 8 bases to trimming and J lost 5 bases, with 12 bases between them. CDR3 protein: CASWQVGETQYF. The CDR3 DNA reads as TGTGCCAGCTGGCAGGTTGGGGAGACCCAGTACTTC.

The genes are TRBV27 and TRBJ1-2, with a tentative D call TRBD1 (6 bases). The ends were cut back, 5 bases at V and 6 bases at J, with 16 bases in the middle. The CDR3 is 14 residues long. The germline CDR1 and CDR2 sequences are MNHEY and SMNVEV (reference sequence). CDR3 coding DNA: TGTGCCAGCAGTCGTGCTCCGGGGGCGGATGGCTACACCTTC. Its protein product is CASSRAPGADGYTF.

This chain links TRBV28 with TRBJ2-3, with no clear D. Per germline, CDR1 MDHEN and CDR2 SYDVKM. The CDR3 has 14 residues. With 3 bases removed from V and 0 bases from J, the gap between germline ends came to 7 bases. CDR3 protein: CASSFFQSTDTQYF. CDR3 sequence (DNA): TGTGCCAGCAGTTTCTTCCAGAGCACAGATACGCAGTATTTT.

The V and J genes are TRBV28 and TRBJ2-3; a possible D gene is TRBD2 (5 bases). This CDR3 is built from 14 residues. Germline CDR1 reads MDHEN; CDR2 reads SYDVKM. V lost 8 bases, J lost 0 bases, and 12 bases lay in between. CDR3 sequence reads: CASGEDWSTDTQYF. The CDR3 bases are TGTGCCAGCGGTGAGGACTGGAGCACAGATACGCAGTATTTT.

The chain combines TRBV4-1 with TRBJ1-1; D gene unclear. The CDR3 length is 14 residues. With 6 bases removed from V and 5 bases from J, the gap between germline ends came to 16 bases. The germline CDR1 and CDR2 sequences are MGHRA and YSYEKL. The CDR3 protein is CASRPRGSGTEAFF. CDR3 bases: TGCGCCAGCAGACCTCGCGGGTCGGGGACTGAAGCTTTCTTT.

On this clone itself: Additional DNA sequences in this sample encode the identical CDR3. This chain joins TRBV9 and TRBJ2-1; a possible D gene is TRBD2 (6 bases). Germline assignment: CDR1 SGDLS and CDR2 YYNGEE. This CDR3 has 16 amino acids. V lost 3 bases to trimming and J lost 0 bases, with 13 bases between them. The CDR3 DNA reads TGTGCCAGCAGCGCGAGCGGGCGGGGCTCCTACAATGAGCAGTTCTTC. The encoded protein is CASSASGRGSYNEQFF.